This T cell receptor beta chain was identified during a study of regulatory T cells in long-lasting Graves disease. The table lists this clonotype with a few counts. Documented time point: newly diagnosed GD, antithyroid drugs for less than 3 months. From RNA extracted from PBMCs, the TCR library was made. Germline CDR1 is SGDLS and CDR2 is YYNGEE. V lost 1 base to trimming and J lost 4 bases, with 3 bases between them. There are 12 residues in the CDR3. Arm-PCR of CDR3 regions and iRepertoire HTBI primers were the basis on which TCR beta libraries were built. TCRdb re-called the multiplex PCR reads with MiXCR, one entry per CDR3 protein. The sample lists 540,000 or so distinct CDR3 sequences; approximately 13% were seen once. Another study also made use of these data, one on T cells in Graves' hyperthyroidism and ophthalmopathy. Per that study: Stability of Graves' hyperthyroidism was defined as absent ophthalmopathy progression within 18 months. Researchers barred patients who had uncontrolled infection, other autoimmune disease, pregnancy or lactation.

This receptor was taken from a man aged 30 to 39 with Graves disease. Sequencing was performed on peripheral blood mononuclear cells (PBMCs), taken at new diagnosis, from a patient treated with antithyroid drugs. The rearrangement uses TRBV9 and TRBJ2-1; D gene uncertain. CDR3 bases: TGTGCCAGCAGCGTATGGTACAATGAGCAGTTCTTC. Amino acid sequence: CASSVWYNEQFF.